This TCR beta chain derives from a study of blood T cell repertoires in COVID-19. Clones were read by immunoSEQ multiplex PCR, and TCRdb kept only the in-frame ones, dropping some. The table has approximately 100,000 clones, roughly 92% seen once; the top ten hold approximately 5.7%. Trimming stripped 3 bases from V and 4 bases from J, with 12 bases between. The CDR3 runs 15 residues. Germline loops: CDR1 SGHTA, CDR2 FQGNSA. Sequenced material: peripheral blood. The receptor's source is a middle-aged man with active COVID-19. The rearrangement uses TRBV7-2 and TRBJ1-4, with no clear D. CDR3 protein: CASSFQGLGNEKLFF. Here the CDR3 DNA reads TGTGCCAGCAGCTTTCAAGGACTTGGTAATGAAAAACTGTTTTTT.